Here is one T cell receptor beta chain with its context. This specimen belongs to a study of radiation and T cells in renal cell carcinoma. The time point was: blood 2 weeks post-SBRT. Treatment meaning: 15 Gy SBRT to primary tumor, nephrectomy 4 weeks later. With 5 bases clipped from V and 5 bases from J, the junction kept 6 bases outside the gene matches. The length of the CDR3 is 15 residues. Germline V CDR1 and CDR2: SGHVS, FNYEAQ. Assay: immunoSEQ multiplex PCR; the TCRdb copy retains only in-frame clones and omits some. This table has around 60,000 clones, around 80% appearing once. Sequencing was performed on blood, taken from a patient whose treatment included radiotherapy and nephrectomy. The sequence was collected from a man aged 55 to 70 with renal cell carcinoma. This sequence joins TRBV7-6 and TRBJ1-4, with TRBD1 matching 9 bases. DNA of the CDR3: TGTGCCAGCAGCGGGGGGACAGGGAGGAATGAAAAACTGTTTTTT. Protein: CASSGGTGRNEKLFF.